The present entry profiles one T cell receptor (beta chain) with its context. Its antigen is as yet unknown. This record belongs to a study of a mutant IDH1 vaccine in newly diagnosed glioma. Study in general: It was radiotherapy, temozolomide, or both that patients received previously, with most receiving both. Participants attended visit V12, the safety follow-up, at week 35, and then attended visit V13 at week 47.

Profiled with immunoSEQ multiplex PCR; TCRdb holds only in-frame clones, not every one. The table has tens of thousands of clones, 84% seen once; the top ten hold roughly 4%. The V and J ends lost 6 bases and 6 bases, in that order; junction bases with no gene match: 9. The CDR3 is 15 amino acids. Per germline, CDR1 SGHTA and CDR2 FQGTGA. The time point is: week 35, safety follow-up. Topical imiquimod accompanied each vaccine dose, which consisted of 300 ug of mutant IDH1 20-mer peptide. Donors had new WHO grade 3 or 4 IDH1-mutant, ATRX-lost astrocytomas. Notes on the study in general: There were vaccine-induced immune responses in just over 90% of the patients.

V and J are TRBV7-3 and TRBJ2-7, with 12 bases that match TRBD2. The material was PBMCs, obtained from a glioma patient whose treatment included an IDH1 peptide vaccine. The sequence was obtained from a woman in her late teens or twenties with glioma. In DNA, the CDR3 is TGTGCCAGCAGACCTTTACTAGCGGGAGGAGGCGAGCAGTACTTC. Amino acid sequence: CASRPLLAGGGEQYF.